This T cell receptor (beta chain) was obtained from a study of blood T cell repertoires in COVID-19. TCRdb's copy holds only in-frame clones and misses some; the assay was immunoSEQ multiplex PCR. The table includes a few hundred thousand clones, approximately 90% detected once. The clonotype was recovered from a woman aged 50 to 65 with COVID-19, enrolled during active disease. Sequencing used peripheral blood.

The CDR3 reads CASSEGSFFSNYGYTF. CDR3 nucleotides: TGCGCCAGCTCCGAGGGCAGCTTCTTCTCTAACTATGGCTACACCTTC. The chain recombines TRBV5-1 with TRBJ1-2; D is unclear. Germline-derived CDR1 and CDR2 are SGHRS and YFSETQ. The length of the CDR3 is 16 residues. The ends were cut back, 7 bases at V and 0 bases at J, with 19 bases in the middle. The full variable domain, in which reference TRBV5-1 and TRBJ1-2 provide the parts outside the CDR3, is KAGVTQTPRYLIKTRGQQVTLSCSPISGHRSVSWYQQTPGQGLQFLFEYFSETQRNKGNFPGRFSGRQFSNSRSEMNVSTLELGDSALYLCASSEGSFFSNYGYTFGSGTRLTVV.